Reported below is one T cell receptor beta chain. The antigen is not known. Sample time point: recipient sample about 28 days before transplant, after cytoreduction. Recipients were bled about 28 days pretransplant and at posttransplant days 30, 100, 180. Data came from immunoSEQ multiplex PCR; TCRdb stores just in-frame clones and leaves some out. This sample carries roughly 9,800 clones, around 86% of them seen once, and the ten largest clones take 14% to 15%. This sample stems from a study of T cell clonotyping in hematopoietic cell transplantation. Study as a whole: Pretransplant recipient samples were taken after cytoreduction.

Findings and caveats of the study: Recipient TCR diversity dropped after transplant; expanded clonotypes rose from day 30 to 180.

This CDR3 is built from 17 residues. V dropped 6 bases and J dropped 2 bases, with 22 bases sitting between them. CDR1 is MNHEY and CDR2 is SMNVEV in the germline V gene (reference sequence). The receptor's source is a woman in her forties or fifties with chronic myeloid leukemia. Some clones in this sample may be carry-over from other donors' samples. V usage is TRBV27 and J usage is TRBJ1-1; TRBD1 is a possible D gene (5 bases). This specimen was peripheral blood mononuclear cells, taken before stem cell transplant. In DNA form, the CDR3 reads TGTGCCAGCAGCCAAAGGAGAACCGGGACGGTAAACACTGAAGCTTTCTTT. It specifies CASSQRRTGTVNTEAFF.